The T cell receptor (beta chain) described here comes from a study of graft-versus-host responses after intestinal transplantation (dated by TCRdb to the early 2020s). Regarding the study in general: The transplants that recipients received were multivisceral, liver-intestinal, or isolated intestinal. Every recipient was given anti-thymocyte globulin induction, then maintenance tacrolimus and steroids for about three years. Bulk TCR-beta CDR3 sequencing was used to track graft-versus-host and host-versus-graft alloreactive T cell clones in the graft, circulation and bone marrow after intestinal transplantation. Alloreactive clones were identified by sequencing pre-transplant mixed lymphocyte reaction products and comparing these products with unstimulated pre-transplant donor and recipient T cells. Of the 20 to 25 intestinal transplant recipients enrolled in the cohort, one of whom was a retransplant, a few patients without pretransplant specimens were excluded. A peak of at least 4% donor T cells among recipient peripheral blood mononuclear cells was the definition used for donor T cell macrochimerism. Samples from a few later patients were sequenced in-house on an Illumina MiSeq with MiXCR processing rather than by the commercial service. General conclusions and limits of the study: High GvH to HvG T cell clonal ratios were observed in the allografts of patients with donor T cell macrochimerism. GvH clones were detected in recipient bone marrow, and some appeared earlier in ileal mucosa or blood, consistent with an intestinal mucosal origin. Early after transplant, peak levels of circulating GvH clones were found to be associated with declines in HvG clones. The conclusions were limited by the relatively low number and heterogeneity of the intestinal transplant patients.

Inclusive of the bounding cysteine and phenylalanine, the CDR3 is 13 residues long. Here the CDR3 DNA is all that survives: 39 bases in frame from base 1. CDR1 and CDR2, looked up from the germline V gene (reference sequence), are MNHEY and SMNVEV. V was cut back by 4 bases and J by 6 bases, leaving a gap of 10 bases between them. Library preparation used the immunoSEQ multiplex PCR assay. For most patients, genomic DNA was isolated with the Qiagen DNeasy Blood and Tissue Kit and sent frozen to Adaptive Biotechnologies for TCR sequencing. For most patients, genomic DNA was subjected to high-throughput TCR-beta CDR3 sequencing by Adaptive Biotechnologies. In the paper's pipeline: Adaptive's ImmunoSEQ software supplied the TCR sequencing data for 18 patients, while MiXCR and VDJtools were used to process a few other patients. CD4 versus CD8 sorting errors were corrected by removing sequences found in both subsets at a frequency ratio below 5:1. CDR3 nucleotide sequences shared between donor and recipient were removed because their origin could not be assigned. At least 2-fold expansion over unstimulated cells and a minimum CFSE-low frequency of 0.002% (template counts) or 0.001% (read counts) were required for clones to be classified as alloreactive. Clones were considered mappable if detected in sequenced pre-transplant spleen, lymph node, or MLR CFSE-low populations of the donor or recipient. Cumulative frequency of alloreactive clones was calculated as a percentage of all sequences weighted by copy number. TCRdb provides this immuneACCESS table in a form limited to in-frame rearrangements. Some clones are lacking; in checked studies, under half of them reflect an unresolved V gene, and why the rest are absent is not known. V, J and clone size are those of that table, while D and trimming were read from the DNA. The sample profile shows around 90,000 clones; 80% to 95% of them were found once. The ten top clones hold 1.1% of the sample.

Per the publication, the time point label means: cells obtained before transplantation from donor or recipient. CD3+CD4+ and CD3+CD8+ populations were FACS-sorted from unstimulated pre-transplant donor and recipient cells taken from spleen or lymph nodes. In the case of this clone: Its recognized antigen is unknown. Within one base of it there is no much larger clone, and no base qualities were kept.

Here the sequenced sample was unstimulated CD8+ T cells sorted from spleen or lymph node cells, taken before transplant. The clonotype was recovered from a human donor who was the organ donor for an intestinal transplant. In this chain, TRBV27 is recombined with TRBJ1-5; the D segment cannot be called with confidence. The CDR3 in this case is CASSYGGTQPQHF. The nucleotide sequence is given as TGTGCCAGCAGTTACGGAGGCACTCAGCCCCAGCATTTT.